This T cell receptor beta chain is drawn from a study of CD8 T cells in cerebrospinal fluid in Alzheimer's disease. In the study overall: CSF T cell clonal expansion was assessed by plate-based nested PCR and droplet-based sequencing.

Comment on this clonotype: The antigen is not known.

Study-wide points: Patients with mild cognitive impairment or Alzheimer's disease had a larger top CSF clone percentage than controls.

This CDR3 has 13 residues. Looked up from germline, CDR1 is MNHNS and CDR2 is SASEGT. Reprocessing the 10x single-cell sequencing reads, TCRdb reports a single entry for every CDR3 protein and omits DNA. The sample shows 1,000 or so distinct CDR3 sequences, and over 8.5% sits with its ten largest clones. The sequence was collected from a human donor in good health. The sequenced material came from cerebrospinal fluid. The chain combines TRBV6-1 with TRBJ1-2; no DNA is available, so the TRBD1 call from TCRdb remains unchecked. The CDR3 region is CASSRQGQDGYTF.